These 11 T cell receptor beta chains originate from one sample sequenced in a study of blood T cell repertoires in COVID-19. Libraries were prepared by immunoSEQ multiplex PCR; TCRdb keeps only in-frame clonotypes and omits some of them. Here the sample spans roughly 340,000 clones, 91% being singletons. The source material was peripheral blood. The receptors were gathered from a woman younger than 35 who had recovered from COVID-19.

The V gene is TRBV5-5, the J gene TRBJ1-2; 11 bases map to TRBD1. CDR1 is SGHKS and CDR2 is YYEKEE in the germline V gene (reference sequence). The CDR3 is 14 amino acids. Trimming removed 3 bases from V and 6 bases from J; junction bases left unmatched: 4. The CDR3 is CASSSDRGLNGYTF. The CDR3 DNA is TGTGCCAGCAGCTCGGACAGGGGGCTGAATGGCTACACCTTC.

The chain employs TRBV2 and TRBJ2-7; 7 positions match TRBD1. V was pared by 0 bases and J by 0 bases, with 8 bases of the junction left unmatched. CDR1 and CDR2 from the germline V gene are SNHLY and FYNNEI. The length of the CDR3 is 17 residues. The CDR3 bases are TGTGCCAGCAGTGAAGCGCTTAGGGCAGGGGGCTCCTACGAGCAGTACGTC. This encodes CASSEALRAGGSYEQYV.

CDR3 sequence (DNA): TGTGCCAGCAGTTTTCCAGGGTTCGGCCAGCATTTT. It is translated as CASSFPGFGQHF. The rearrangement joins TRBV12-3 or TRBV12-4 to TRBJ1-5; D is perhaps TRBD1 (5 bases). The CDR3 has 12 amino acids. Trimming pared 3 bases from V and 12 bases from J, leaving 12 bases between.

CDR3 loop: CASSQRETFRGKLFF. The CDR3 DNA follows: TGCGCCAGCAGCCAACGGGAGACCTTTCGTGGAAAACTGTTTTTT. The V call is TRBV4-1, the J call TRBJ1-4; D is unclear. V lost 2 bases and J lost 10, with 17 bases in between. The CDR3 has 15 amino acids. Germline V gene lookup returns CDR1 MGHRA and CDR2 YSYEKL.

This rearrangement joins TRBV2 to TRBJ2-1; D may be TRBD1 (7 bases). The CDR3 is 15 residues long. Trimming left V 2 bases short and J 3 bases short, with 11 bases between. Germline CDR1 is SNHLY and CDR2 is FYNNEI. CDR3 DNA sequence: TGTGCCAGCAGTGAACTCAGGGGGGACTACAATGAGCAGTTCTTC. Protein product: CASSELRGDYNEQFF.

The gene calls are TRBV6-5 and TRBJ2-3; 9 bases fit TRBD1. Germline loops: CDR1 MNHEY, CDR2 SVGAGI. This CDR3 is 13 amino acids long. With 9 bases clipped from V and 4 bases from J, the junction kept 5 bases outside the gene matches. The CDR3 DNA reads as TGTGCCAGTACAGGGGGCGCCTCAGATACGCAGTATTTT. Protein: CASTGGASDTQYF.

The CDR3 DNA reads as TGCGCCAGAGGACTAGCGGGAGCCCTCACAGATACGCAGTATTTT. Its translation: CARGLAGALTDTQYF. The V call is TRBV4-1, the J call TRBJ2-3; 13 bases are a match to TRBD2. Germline V lookup: CDR1 MGHRA, CDR2 YSYEKL. J gave up 2 bases and V 9 bases, and 5 bases lay outside the gene matches. CDR3 size: 15 residues.

Details on this clone: Other DNA sequences in the same sample also yield this CDR3. V gene TRBV5-1 combines with J gene TRBJ2-3, with TRBD2 matching 8 bases. The J segment lost 4 bases and the V segment lost 2 bases, leaving 3 bases of the junction unmatched. CDR3 length equals 14 residues. Germline loops: CDR1 SGHRS, CDR2 YFSETQ. The CDR3 is CASSLGLAPDTQYF. In nucleotides, the CDR3 is TGCGCCAGCAGCTTAGGACTAGCCCCAGATACGCAGTATTTT.

V and J are TRBV27 and TRBJ1-2, with 11 nucleotides matching TRBD1. Per germline, CDR1 MNHEY and CDR2 SMNVEV (reference sequence). V lost 5 bases to trimming and J lost 7 bases; unmatched junction nucleotides: 6. The CDR3 length is 14 residues. The CDR3 here is CASSTRTGGGGYTF. The CDR3 nucleotides read TGTGCCAGCAGTACCCGGACAGGGGGCGGTGGCTACACCTTC.

The chain couples TRBV30 to TRBJ1-2, with TRBD1 identical over 11 bases. V lost 3 bases, J lost 9 bases, and 12 bases stayed unmatched. The CDR3 covers 15 residues. Per germline, CDR1 GTSNPN and CDR2 SVGIG (reference sequence). CDR3 in amino acids: CAWSLRRGQGASYTF. The CDR3 nucleotides are TGTGCCTGGAGCCTCAGGCGTGGACAGGGGGCTAGCTACACCTTC.

This clone was seen once. The rearrangement uses TRBV9 and TRBJ2-1; 7 bases are shared with TRBD2. The trim removed 2 bases at V and 1 base at J, leaving 3 bases unmatched. CDR1 and CDR2 from the germline V gene are SGDLS and YYNGEE. The CDR3 runs 15 residues. This CDR3 reads CASSVGEGSYNEQFF. CDR3 in DNA: TGTGCCAGCAGCGTCGGGGAGGGTTCCTACAATGAGCAGTTCTTC.